This entry lists 20 T cell receptor beta chains sequenced from one sample in a study of cytomegalovirus exposure and HLA in healthy donors. The PCR ran on 60 Vbeta and 13 Jbeta primers. TCRdb's copy holds only in-frame clones and misses some; the assay was immunoSEQ multiplex PCR. The data contain about 82,000 clones, 55% to 65% of them seen just once; the ten biggest clones take up over 12%. Sequenced material: PBMCs. These receptors were collected from a woman aged 40-49 years in good health and CMV-seropositive.

The rearrangement joins TRBV28 to TRBJ2-2; TRBD2 might be the D (5 bases). Looked up from germline, CDR1 is MDHEN and CDR2 is SYDVKM. V was cut by 2 bases and J by 7 bases, with 11 bases left in between. The CDR3 extends over 14 amino acids. The CDR3 protein is CASSLRLAGGELFF. For the CDR3, the DNA is TGTGCCAGCAGTTTACGGCTAGCAGGCGGGGAGCTGTTTTTT. The full variable domain, with the rest looked up from reference TRBV28 and TRBJ2-2, is DVKVTQSSRYLVKRTGEKVFLECVQDMDHENMFWYRQDPGLGLRLIYFSYDVKMKEKGDIPEGYSVSREKKERFSLILESASTNQTSMYLCASSLRLAGGELFFGEGSRLTVL.

The rearrangement uses TRBV5-8 and TRBJ2-1; 12 bases map to TRBD2. Unmatched junction bases numbered 7, after V lost 4 bases and J lost 8 bases. Germline V gene lookup returns CDR1 SGHTS and CDR2 YDEGEE. The CDR3 loop spans 15 amino acids. This CDR3 reads CASSMTSGSTDEQFF. CDR3 nucleotides: TGTGCCAGCAGCATGACTAGCGGGAGTACGGATGAGCAGTTCTTC.

This clone was counted between two and nine times. The chain has TRBV7-2 and TRBJ1-2, with TRBD1 as a possible D gene (5 bases). V lost 1 base to trimming and J lost 3 bases, with 15 bases between them. This CDR3 spans 16 amino acids. CDR1 and CDR2 from the germline V gene are SGHTA and FQGNSA. The CDR3 nucleotides are TGTGCCAGCAGCTTAGGGCGGGGGGTCGACTACTATGGCTACACCTTC. It is translated as CASSLGRGVDYYGYTF.

The rearrangement uses TRBV7-2 and TRBJ2-5; D might be TRBD2 (6 bases). Germline lookup yields CDR1 SGHTA and CDR2 FQGNSA. This CDR3 region has 13 residues. Trimming removed 3 bases from V and 7 bases from J, with 12 bases in between. CDR3 sequence (DNA): TGTGCCAGCAGCTTCGGGACTGTGTCGACCCAGTACTTC. It specifies CASSFGTVSTQYF. Together with reference TRBV7-2 and TRBJ2-5, the CDR3 gives the full variable domain: GAGVSQSPSNKVTEKGKDVELRCDPISGHTALYWYRQSLGQGLEFLIYFQGNSAPDKSGLPSDRFSAERTGGSVSTLTIQRTQQEDSAVYLCASSFGTVSTQYFGPGTRLLVL.

The chain recombines TRBV5-1 with TRBJ1-2; D not resolved. Germline assignment: CDR1 SGHRS and CDR2 YFSETQ. CDR3 length equals 15 residues. V lost 0 bases, J lost 4 bases, and 13 bases lay in between. CDR3: CASSLDTGSPYGYTF. Written as DNA, the CDR3 is TGCGCCAGCAGCTTGGACACGGGGAGCCCCTATGGCTACACCTTC.

This rearrangement joins TRBV11-2 to TRBJ2-3, with TRBD2 matching over 16 bases. With V trimmed by 2 bases and J by 6 bases, 8 bases remained unmatched. There are 18 residues in the CDR3. CDR1 SGHAT and CDR2 FQNNGV come from the germline V gene. This CDR3 is CASSLTPGTSGREDTQYF. The CDR3, as DNA: TGTGCCAGCAGCTTAACCCCCGGGACTAGCGGGAGGGAGGATACGCAGTATTTT.

This chain joins TRBV5-1 and TRBJ2-5; D is unresolved. Germline V CDR1 and CDR2: SGHRS, YFSETQ. The length of the CDR3 is 15 residues. Trimming took off 6 bases at V and 0 bases at J, with 15 bases between the two ends. The CDR3 region is CASTPGRYHQETQYF. DNA of the CDR3: TGCGCCAGCACCCCCGGCAGGTACCACCAAGAGACCCAGTACTTC.

This clone was counted between two and nine times. The CDR3 DNA reads as TGTGCCAGCAGCTTGGCAGGGGGATTTGATGAAAAACTGTTTTTT. Translation: CASSLAGGFDEKLFF. V and J are TRBV7-2 and TRBJ1-4; 7 nucleotides match TRBD1. CDR3 length equals 15 residues. The V segment lost 3 bases and the J segment 6 bases; nucleotides outside the gene matches: 7. The germline CDR1 and CDR2 sequences are SGHTA and FQGNSA.

Points on this clone: The identical CDR3 is also encoded by other nucleotide sequences in the sample. This chain links TRBV4-3 with TRBJ2-1; TRBD2 matches 11 bases. V lost 2 bases to trimming and J lost 7 bases; unmatched junction nucleotides: 4. The CDR3 contains 15 residues. Germline V CDR1 and CDR2: LGHNA, YSLEER. The CDR3 loop is CASSQPSGGRNEQFF. DNA for the CDR3: TGCGCCAGCAGCCAACCTAGCGGGGGGAGGAATGAGCAGTTCTTC.

The chain links TRBV9 to TRBJ2-2, with 8 bases matching TRBD1. Trimming removed 0 bases from V and 4 bases from J; junction bases left unmatched: 5. There are 16 residues in the CDR3. CDR1 is SGDLS, CDR2 YYNGEE, per germline. This chain's CDR3 is CASSVDWTGFTGELFF. The CDR3, as DNA: TGTGCCAGCAGCGTAGATTGGACAGGGTTCACCGGGGAGCTGTTTTTT.

The chain links TRBV14 to TRBJ2-1; TRBD1 matches at 8 bases. CDR1 is SGHDN and CDR2 is FVKESK in the germline V gene. With 0 bases clipped from V and 10 bases from J, the junction kept 14 bases outside the gene matches. The CDR3 contains 17 residues. CDR3 coding DNA: TGTGCCAGCAGCCAAGATATCTACAGGGGGTCCCGGGGGGAGCAGTTCTTC. Translated, it gives CASSQDIYRGSRGEQFF.

J is TRBJ2-7 and V is TRBV5-5; 8 bases are shared with TRBD1. V gave up 0 bases and J gave up 0 bases; unmatched junction bases: 5. Germline loops: CDR1 SGHKS, CDR2 YYEKEE (reference sequence). This CDR3 region has 16 residues. The chain's CDR3 is CASSLVLQGGSYEQYF. DNA for the CDR3: TGTGCCAGCAGCTTGGTCCTACAGGGGGGCTCCTACGAGCAGTACTTC.

The chain is built from TRBV5-1 and TRBJ2-5, with 8 bases aligning to TRBD2. The CDR3 is 15 amino acids. The V gene's germline CDR1 is SGHRS and CDR2 YFSETQ. The junction had 2 bases not matched to a gene; V was cut back by 0 bases and J by 1 base. CDR3 in DNA: TGCGCCAGCAGCTTGGCTAGCGGGCCCCAAGAGACCCAGTACTTC. Translated: CASSLASGPQETQYF.

The chain recombines TRBV2 with TRBJ2-7; TRBD1 matches at 7 bases. This CDR3 has 14 amino acids. Germline lookup yields CDR1 SNHLY and CDR2 FYNNEI. Trimming took 6 bases from V and 7 from J; bases not matched to a gene: 12. CDR3 DNA sequence: TGTGCCAGCAGAGAGGGGACAGACGCTGGAGAGCAGTACTTC. It yields the protein CASREGTDAGEQYF. Full variable domain (remainder filled in from reference TRBV2 and TRBJ2-7): EPEVTQTPSHQVTQMGQEVILRCVPISNHLYFYWYRQILGQKVEFLVSFYNNEISEKSEIFDDQFSVERPDGSNFTLKIRSTKLEDSAMYFCASREGTDAGEQYFGPGTRLTVT.

This clone was detected only a few times. V and J are TRBV28 and TRBJ1-4; possibly TRBD1 for D (6 bases). The CDR3 loop spans 15 amino acids. V shed 5 bases and J shed 8 bases, with 18 bases lying between them. Germline values: CDR1 MDHEN, CDR2 SYDVKM. CDR3 amino acids: CASSPGAETGEKLFF. The CDR3 nucleotides read TGTGCCAGCAGTCCCGGGGCGGAAACAGGGGAAAAACTGTTTTTT.

This clone was detected only a few times. CDR3 in amino acids: CASLQDTTDTQYF. In DNA, the CDR3 is TGTGCCAGCCTCCAAGACACCACAGATACGCAGTATTTT. The chain links TRBV2 to TRBJ2-3; the D is unclear. CDR1 and CDR2 from the germline V gene are SNHLY and FYNNEI. This CDR3 contains 13 residues. V was shortened by 8 bases and J by 2 bases, with 11 bases between the two germline ends.

The rearrangement joins TRBV19 to TRBJ1-1, with TRBD1 matching 7 bases. Germline-derived CDR1 and CDR2 are LNHDA and SQIVND (reference sequence). The CDR3 covers 14 residues. Trimming took 4 bases from V and 4 from J; bases not matched to a gene: 6. The DNA for the CDR3 is TGTGCCAGTAGTAACAGGGGTGCGGGCACTGAAGCTTTCTTT. This codes for CASSNRGAGTEAFF. The whole variable domain, filled in from reference TRBV19 and TRBJ1-1, reads DGGITQSPKYLFRKEGQNVTLSCEQNLNHDAMYWYRQDPGQGLRLIYYSQIVNDFQKGDIAEGYSVSREKKESFPLTVTSAQKNPTAFYLCASSNRGAGTEAFFGQGTRLTVV.

V is TRBV11-2 and J is TRBJ1-2; 8 nucleotides align to TRBD1. Germline loops: CDR1 SGHAT, CDR2 FQNNGV. Unmatched junction bases numbered 15, after V lost 7 bases and J lost 8 bases. The CDR3 contains 15 residues. This CDR3 reads CASNGIRGHLEGYTF. CDR3 nucleotide sequence: TGTGCCAGCAACGGTATCAGGGGGCACCTAGAGGGCTACACCTTC.

The chain's CDR3 is CASRGDTDTQYF. In nucleotides, the CDR3 is TGCGCCAGCAGAGGAGACACAGATACGCAGTATTTT. This rearrangement joins TRBV10-1 to TRBJ2-3; D is uncertain. Germline CDR1 and CDR2: WNHNN and SYGVQD (reference sequence). Trimming stripped 6 bases from V and 2 bases from J, with 6 bases between. CDR3 length: 12 amino acids.

The V call is TRBV7-8, the J call TRBJ2-2; 10 bases fit TRBD1. The ends lost 0 bases at V and 5 bases at J; junction bases unmatched: 9. This CDR3 contains 18 residues. The germline V gene has CDR1 SGHVS and CDR2 FQNEAQ. This CDR3 reads CASSLAGLGQGGTGELFF. In DNA, the CDR3 is TGTGCCAGCAGCTTAGCGGGGTTAGGACAGGGGGGTACCGGGGAGCTGTTTTTT.